The clone carrying this T cell receptor (beta chain) appeared a few times. Antigen unknown. Template switching added a universal primer binding site, and final cDNA carried unique molecular identifiers. TCRdb processed the 5' RACE reads anew with MiXCR; each CDR3 protein has one entry. The data hold 1.5 million or so distinct CDR3 sequences, with under 35% observed a single time. The entry originates in a study of identical twins. General observations from the study: Out-of-frame alpha sequences shared by twins showed excess low generation probability. In beta out-of-frame sequences, the excess sharing between twins was weaker.

Germline values: CDR1 LGHDT, CDR2 YNNKEL (reference sequence). V gave up 0 bases and J gave up 3 bases, with 18 bases separating them. This CDR3 comprises 18 residues. All donors were healthy, and all were Caucasian. The V gene is TRBV3-1, the J gene TRBJ2-4; D remains unclear. Sequencing input: cord blood. This receptor was obtained from a newborn girl in good health. CDR3 nucleotides: TGTGCCAGCAGCCAAGAAAGCTCTGCACGCTTGGGCAAAAACATTCAGTACTTC. It yields the protein CASSQESSARLGKNIQYF.